The 8 T cell receptor beta chains below were found in one sample sequenced in a study of T cells in Graves' hyperthyroidism and ophthalmopathy. Amplification of TCR beta CDR3 regions was performed using RNA transcripts as template. Initially, a first-round RT-PCR of the TCR CDR3 employed the HTBI primer set. A single record per CDR3 protein comes from TCRdb applying MiXCR to the multiplex PCR reads. The table includes about 530,000 distinct CDR3 sequences, 15% to 20% detected once. Input material: blood. These receptors were taken from a young woman with Graves' ophthalmopathy.

This clonotype came up many times. The chain carries TRBV6-1 and TRBJ1-2, with a weak D call TRBD1 (5 bases). Germline values: CDR1 MNHNS, CDR2 SASEGT. This CDR3 region has 11 residues. V lost 6 bases to trimming and J lost 8 bases, with 10 bases between them. CDR3 sequence: CASSSGLGYTF. CDR3 nucleotides: TGTGCCAGCAGCTCAGGGTTGGGCTACACCTTC.

This clonotype was counted a few times. CDR3 loop: CASSIAWDSGDTDTQYF. The CDR3 bases are TGTGCCAGTAGTATAGCGTGGGACAGTGGCGACACAGATACGCAGTATTTT. The chain combines TRBV19 with TRBJ2-3; 7 bases agree with TRBD1. The CDR3 runs to 17 residues. After removal of 1 base from V and 2 bases from J, the junction contained 9 bases not matched to a gene. CDR1 is LNHDA and CDR2 is SQIVND in the germline V gene (reference sequence).

Ten or more counts support this clonotype. The V call is TRBV6-1, the J call TRBJ1-2; 7 bases align to TRBD1. The CDR3 is 12 amino acids. Per the germline V gene, CDR1 is MNHNS and CDR2 is SASEGT. Losses at the gene ends were 4 bases for V and 7 bases for J; bases not matched to a gene: 3. The CDR3 is CASSAGQAGYTF. CDR3 nucleotides: TGTGCCAGCAGTGCCGGACAGGCTGGCTACACCTTC.

This clonotype has at least ten counts. The rearrangement joins TRBV27 to TRBJ2-1, with TRBD2 as a possible D gene (6 bases). Between the trimmed V and J ends, which lost 5 bases and 0 bases, there was a span of 11 bases. Germline CDR1 is MNHEY and CDR2 is SMNVEV (reference sequence). The CDR3 has 15 residues. The CDR3 here is CASSVSGNSYNEQFF. Written as DNA, the CDR3 is TGTGCCAGCAGTGTTAGCGGAAACTCCTACAATGAGCAGTTCTTC.

This clonotype occurred many times. The chain uses TRBV4-1 and TRBJ1-5; D unresolved. The CDR3 has 15 amino acids. Trimming left V 0 bases short and J 2 bases short, with 8 bases between. Germline-derived CDR1 and CDR2 are MGHRA and YSYEKL. This CDR3 is CASSQDGPGNQPQHF. CDR3 coding DNA: TGCGCCAGCAGCCAAGATGGTCCAGGCAATCAGCCCCAGCATTTT.

This clonotype was seen ten or more times. The gene calls are TRBV28 and TRBJ2-3, with D possibly being TRBD2 (5 bases). Germline CDR1 MDHEN, CDR2 SYDVKM. This CDR3 is built from 13 residues. The V and J ends lost 6 bases and 9 bases respectively, with 16 bases between them. CDR3 DNA sequence: TGTGCCAGCAGCCCCCCGATTCAGCGGACGCAGTATTTT. Protein product: CASSPPIQRTQYF.

This clonotype was seen many times. The genes are TRBV18 and TRBJ2-2; no clear D. CDR1 is KGHSH and CDR2 is LQKENI in the germline V gene. This CDR3 spans 13 amino acids. Trimming stripped 2 bases from V and 5 bases from J, with 6 bases between. The CDR3 loop reads CASSPKRTGELFF. In DNA form, the CDR3 reads TGTGCCAGCTCACCAAAGAGGACCGGGGAGCTGTTTTTT.

For this clonotype: One end of the junction is discordant with germline, which a read error may explain. The gene calls are TRBV19 and TRBJ2-3; 14 nucleotides agree with TRBD2. Germline V lookup: CDR1 LNHDA, CDR2 SQIVND (reference sequence). The CDR3 is 18 residues long. The CDR3 DNA reads TGTGCCCGTAGTAAATCCGGGACTAGCGGGGGATACACAGATACGCAGTATTTT. This codes for CARSKSGTSGGYTDTQYF.